The 32 T cell receptor beta chains given below trace back to one sample, sequenced in a study of T cells in Graves' hyperthyroidism and ophthalmopathy (dated by TCRdb to the late 2010s). The library relied on multiplex PCR. Sequencing took place on an Illumina HiSeq 2000. The TCR beta CDR3 regions were amplified from the RNA transcripts. The first round of RT-PCR for the TCR CDR3 was performed with the HTBI primer set and the Qiagen OneStep RT-PCR kit. TCRdb trimmed the raw reads at Q25, called clones with MiXCR and kept productive beta chains. Rows with a matching CDR3 protein are joined into one entry that keeps the most common DNA and genes. In this sample the table shows roughly 660,000 distinct CDR3 sequences, roughly 17% of which occur a single time. The top ten clones comprise about a sixth of the sample. The sample consisted of blood. The receptors come from a man aged 45-60 years with Graves' hyperthyroidism.

This clonotype has at least ten counts. V usage is TRBV28 and J usage is TRBJ1-2; the match to TRBD1 covers 9 bases. With 5 bases clipped from V and 8 bases from J, the junction kept 12 bases outside the gene matches. Germline CDR1 MDHEN, CDR2 SYDVKM. CDR3 size: 15 residues. The CDR3 bases are TGTGCCAGCAGTCCTTCTGGACAGGGGCTCGGCGGCTACACCTTC. Residues: CASSPSGQGLGGYTF.

Comments on this clonotype: A single base separates this from a much larger clone, so it may be a read error. J is TRBJ2-7 and V is TRBV5-6, with D uncertain. The CDR3 loop spans 14 amino acids. Germline CDR1 SGHDT, CDR2 YYEEEE. V was cut by 0 bases and J by 6 bases, with 13 bases left in between. In DNA form, the CDR3 reads TGTGCCAGCAGCTTGGTAGGGCATCCCTTCGAGCAGTACTTC. Translated: CASSLVGHPFEQYF.

V usage is TRBV3-1 and J usage is TRBJ2-1; 7 positions agree with TRBD2. Germline V gives CDR1 LGHDT, CDR2 YNNKEL (reference sequence). This CDR3 has 15 amino acids. J gave up 0 bases and V 7 bases, and 6 bases lay outside the gene matches. CDR3 DNA sequence: TGTGCCAGCACCCACGGCGGGAGCTCCTACAATGAGCAGTTCTTC. Its translation is CASTHGGSSYNEQFF.

The table lists this clonotype with a few counts. The chain employs TRBV4-2 and TRBJ2-2; tentatively, D is TRBD2 (6 bases). Looked up from germline, CDR1 is LGHNA and CDR2 is YNFKEQ. The length of the CDR3 is 15 residues. V lost 3 bases and J 6 bases, leaving 14 bases between the germline ends. The CDR3 DNA reads as TGTGCCAGCAGCCACTCGGGAGATGGGGCCGGGGAGCTGTTTTTT. The encoded protein is CASSHSGDGAGELFF.

This clonotype has at least ten counts. The gene calls are TRBV11-2 and TRBJ1-2; D is unclear. The germline V gene has CDR1 SGHAT and CDR2 FQNNGV. The CDR3 has 17 amino acids. V dropped 4 bases and J dropped 0 bases, with 18 bases sitting between them. The CDR3 spells CASSSPKARTSNYGYTF. The CDR3 DNA reads TGTGCCAGCAGCTCCCCAAAGGCCCGCACCTCTAACTATGGCTACACCTTC.

Many counts were recorded for this clonotype. The chain uses TRBV2 and TRBJ2-2, with 7 bases fitting TRBD1. Germline CDR1 reads SNHLY; CDR2 reads FYNNEI. J lost 2 bases, V lost 3 bases, and 6 bases had no gene match. The length of the CDR3 is 16 residues. DNA of the CDR3: TGTGCCAGCAGTGAGAGGGACAGATTAAACACCGGGGAGCTGTTTTTT. It yields the protein CASSERDRLNTGELFF.

This clonotype was recorded many times. The chain is built from TRBV2 and TRBJ2-5; D call uncertain. The V gene's germline CDR1 is SNHLY and CDR2 FYNNEI. The V end was cut by 6 bases, the J end by 2 bases, with 13 bases between. CDR3 length equals 14 residues. The CDR3 bases are TGTGCCAGCAGAAGAGCAGAGTTTCAAGAGACCCAGTACTTC. Amino acid sequence: CASRRAEFQETQYF.

This clonotype was seen many times. The rearrangement uses TRBV29-1 and TRBJ2-3, with 10 bases identical to TRBD2. V was clipped by 5 bases and J by 4 bases; unmatched bases: 18. Germline assignment: CDR1 SQVTM and CDR2 ANQGSEA. The CDR3 totals 18 residues. The CDR3, as DNA: TGCAGCGTTACGACCAACTGGGGACTAGCGAGTGTCCCAGATACGCAGTATTTT. This translates into CSVTTNWGLASVPDTQYF.

This clonotype has at least ten counts. This chain uses TRBV30 with TRBJ1-1, with 11 nucleotides matching TRBD1. Per the germline V gene, CDR1 is GTSNPN and CDR2 is SVGIG (reference sequence). V gave up 2 bases and J gave up 3 bases; unmatched junction bases: 5. The CDR3 length is 15 residues. For the CDR3, the DNA is TGTGCCTGGAGTCTGGGGGACAGGGGGGACACTGAAGCTTTCTTT. Its protein product is CAWSLGDRGDTEAFF.

The chain carries TRBV30 and TRBJ1-6, with TRBD1 matching 9 bases. V was pared by 3 bases and J by 9 bases, with 15 bases of the junction left unmatched. The CDR3 totals 17 residues. In germline, CDR1 is GTSNPN, CDR2 SVGIG (reference sequence). The CDR3 reads CAWRRQTRDRDTSPLHF. The CDR3 DNA reads TGTGCCTGGAGAAGACAGACCCGGGACAGGGATACTTCACCCCTCCACTTT.

The chain uses TRBV12-3 or TRBV12-4 and TRBJ1-3; D is uncertain. V was shortened by 3 bases and J by 8 bases, with 8 bases between the two germline ends. The CDR3 is made up of 12 amino acids. CDR3 in DNA: TGTGCCAGCAGTTTCCCCCGTTACACCATATATTTT. Its translation: CASSFPRYTIYF.

The sample holds many counts of this clonotype. The V and J genes are TRBV27 and TRBJ2-2; 9 bases align to TRBD1. The CDR3 runs 14 residues. J gave up 5 bases and V 6 bases, and 4 bases lay outside the gene matches. Germline-derived CDR1 and CDR2 are MNHEY and SMNVEV (reference sequence). CDR3 DNA sequence: TGTGCCAGCAGCACAGGGGGCCGGACCGGGGAGCTGTTTTTT. Amino acid sequence: CASSTGGRTGELFF.

The table lists this clonotype with many counts. V and J are TRBV28 and TRBJ1-3; a weak D match, TRBD1 (5 bases). Trimming cost V 0 bases and J 4 bases, with 7 bases left between them. Germline-derived CDR1 and CDR2 are MDHEN and SYDVKM. The CDR3 is 14 amino acids. The CDR3 loop reads CASSLWGPGNTIYF. The CDR3 DNA reads TGTGCCAGCAGTTTATGGGGACCCGGAAACACCATATATTTT.

This clonotype was detected ten times or more. The chain is built from TRBV9 and TRBJ1-4; D may be TRBD1 (5 bases). Germline V gene sequence: CDR1 SGDLS, CDR2 YYNGEE. The length of the CDR3 is 15 residues. V lost 4 bases to trimming and J lost 8 bases, with 18 bases between them. In nucleotides, the CDR3 is TGTGCCAGCAGCCCGAGGCCCCCAGGGCAAGAAAAACTGTTTTTT. It codes for CASSPRPPGQEKLFF.

J is TRBJ2-3 and V is TRBV7-3, with a weak D call TRBD1 (6 bases). The CDR3 has 13 residues. V was shortened by 3 bases and J by 6 bases, with 10 bases between the two germline ends. CDR1 SGHTA and CDR2 FQGTGA come from the germline V gene. CDR3 protein: CASSFTGFDTQYF. CDR3 in DNA: TGTGCCAGCAGCTTCACAGGGTTTGATACGCAGTATTTT.

The rearrangement joins TRBV15 to TRBJ2-3, with D uncertain. Trimming removed 5 bases from V and 4 bases from J, with 7 bases in between. The CDR3 runs to 12 residues. Germline CDR1 reads LNHNV; CDR2 reads YYDKDF (reference sequence). The CDR3 is CATSYGADTQYF. The DNA of the CDR3 is TGTGCCACCAGCTACGGCGCAGATACGCAGTATTTT.

The count of this clonotype is one. The CDR3 is CASSMAHGGFLQYF. The CDR3 region has the DNA TGTGCCAGTAGTATGGCTCATGGCGGTTTTCTTCAGTACTTC. The chain combines TRBV19 with TRBJ2-4, with D uncertain. V lost 3 bases and J lost 11, with 17 bases in between. This CDR3 region has 14 residues. Germline V gene lookup returns CDR1 LNHDA and CDR2 SQIVND (reference sequence).

V gene TRBV2 combines with J gene TRBJ2-6; 8 positions match TRBD2. Germline values: CDR1 SNHLY, CDR2 FYNNEI. The CDR3 sequence is 19 residues long. Germline trimming cut 6 bases from V and 0 bases from J; bases unmatched to any gene: 13. The CDR3 reads CASRGAVMAGGSGANVLTF. Here the CDR3 DNA reads TGTGCCAGCAGAGGGGCTGTAATGGCGGGAGGCTCTGGGGCCAACGTCCTGACTTTC.

The rearrangement links TRBV28 to TRBJ1-5; D possibly corresponds to TRBD1 (5 bases). Between the trimmed V and J ends, which lost 3 bases and 0 bases, there was a span of 21 bases. CDR3 length equals 19 residues. In germline, CDR1 is MDHEN, CDR2 SYDVKM. The chain's CDR3 is CASSFSFTRQRYSNQPQHF. The CDR3, as DNA: TGTGCCAGCAGTTTCTCATTTACAAGACAGCGCTATAGCAATCAGCCCCAGCATTTT.

J is TRBJ2-1 and V is TRBV13; D remains ambiguous. Trimming pared 1 base from V and 4 bases from J, leaving 14 bases between. CDR1 PRHDT and CDR2 FYEKMQ come from the germline V gene (reference sequence). This CDR3 has 16 amino acids. The CDR3 protein is CASSLVDESRYNEQFF. The CDR3 bases are TGTGCCAGCAGCTTAGTGGACGAAAGTCGATACAATGAGCAGTTCTTC.

The rearrangement joins TRBV20-1 to TRBJ2-7; D possibly corresponds to TRBD2 (5 bases). The CDR3 is made up of 15 amino acids. The V and J ends lost 2 bases and 0 bases respectively, with 14 bases between them. The germline gives CDR1 DFQATT, CDR2 SNEGSKA (reference sequence). CDR3: CSARSGYTSSYEQYF. DNA for the CDR3: TGCAGTGCTAGATCCGGCTATACTAGCTCCTACGAGCAGTACTTC.

This CDR3 is CASSHNRGAVTGYTF. The CDR3 nucleotides are TGCGCCAGCAGCCATAACAGGGGGGCCGTGACTGGCTACACCTTC. The J gene is TRBJ1-2, the V gene TRBV4-1, with TRBD1 matching 8 bases. V lost 3 bases, J lost 7 bases, and 10 bases stayed unmatched. In germline, CDR1 is MGHRA, CDR2 YSYEKL. The CDR3 has 15 amino acids.

Ten or more counts support this clonotype. The J gene is TRBJ2-7, the V gene TRBV12-3 or TRBV12-4; 7 positions match TRBD2. Trimming removed 4 bases from V and 3 bases from J; junction bases left unmatched: 12. CDR3 length: 16 residues. CDR3 DNA sequence: TGTGCCAGCAGTTCGGGGGACGGGAGGCACCACTACGAGCAGTACTTC. The encoded protein is CASSSGDGRHHYEQYF.

V gene TRBV4-3 combines with J gene TRBJ1-2; D is undetermined. From germline, CDR1 is LGHNA and CDR2 YSLEER. The V end lost 3 bases, the J end lost 7 bases, and 12 bases lay between the germline ends. This CDR3 is 13 amino acids long. As DNA, the CDR3 is TGCGCCAGCAGCCACCCCGGGGTTAGTGGCTACACCTTC. It yields the protein CASSHPGVSGYTF.

Ten or more counts support this clonotype. V usage is TRBV30 and J usage is TRBJ1-2; perhaps TRBD1 as D (6 bases). Germline CDR1 is GTSNPN and CDR2 is SVGIG (reference sequence). V lost 7 bases and J 2 bases, leaving 11 bases between the germline ends. CDR3 size: 12 residues. CDR3 amino acids: CASRGLNYGYTF. CDR3 in DNA: TGTGCCTCCAGGGGCCTAAACTATGGCTACACCTTC.

This clonotype was seen at least ten times. The V and J genes are TRBV7-2 and TRBJ2-5, with 8 bases fitting TRBD2. This CDR3 spans 15 amino acids. Germline V gene sequence: CDR1 SGHTA, CDR2 FQGNSA. Trimming removed 5 bases from V and 4 bases from J; junction bases left unmatched: 9. The DNA for the CDR3 is TGTGCCAGCAGCCCCCGGTCGCTAGCGGGAGAGACCCAGTACTTC. Amino acids: CASSPRSLAGETQYF.

The rearrangement uses TRBV6-2 or TRBV6-3 and TRBJ2-5; D is undetermined. The germline gives CDR1 MNHEY, CDR2 SVGEGT. V was pared by 2 bases and J by 7 bases, with 14 bases between. The CDR3 is 14 amino acids. CDR3 loop: CASSYADRPGTQYF. The CDR3 coding sequence is TGTGCCAGCAGTTACGCGGATAGGCCGGGGACCCAGTACTTC.

This clonotype was seen repeatedly, ten times or more. The V call is TRBV11-2, the J call TRBJ1-1; D gene uncertain. The CDR3 spans 15 residues. V lost 0 bases, J lost 3 bases, and 11 bases lay in between. Germline CDR1 and CDR2: SGHAT and FQNNGV. CDR3 sequence (DNA): TGTGCCAGCAGCTTAGATCTGGGGTGGTACACTGAAGCTTTCTTT. Translating gives CASSLDLGWYTEAFF.

The rearrangement joins TRBV4-2 to TRBJ1-2; a weak D match, TRBD1 (6 bases). Per the germline V gene, CDR1 is LGHNA and CDR2 is YNFKEQ. The V end lost 0 bases, the J end lost 4 bases, and 15 bases lay between the germline ends. This CDR3 comprises 16 residues. The CDR3 nucleotides read TGTGCCAGCAGCCAAGATCCCTCAGGGGCCACCTATGGCTACACCTTC. Translating it yields CASSQDPSGATYGYTF.

V and J are TRBV30 and TRBJ2-1; 7 bases agree with TRBD2. Germline loops: CDR1 GTSNPN, CDR2 SVGIG (reference sequence). The CDR3 consists of 15 residues. V lost 3 bases and J lost 7; bases outside the gene matches: 12. The CDR3 spells CAWRHTRERMNEQFF. CDR3 sequence (DNA): TGTGCCTGGAGACACACGCGGGAGAGAATGAATGAGCAGTTCTTC.

This clonotype was found many times. The chain combines TRBV12-3 or TRBV12-4 with TRBJ2-2, with 7 positions matching TRBD1. The CDR3 has 15 amino acids. V shed 6 bases, J shed 4 bases, and the junction held 8 bases outside the gene matches. CDR3 sequence reads: CASSTGTVATGELFF. In DNA, the CDR3 is TGTGCCAGCAGCACTGGGACAGTTGCCACCGGGGAGCTGTTTTTT.

The chain links TRBV19 to TRBJ2-3; 7 bases fit TRBD2. Germline CDR1 and CDR2: LNHDA and SQIVND (reference sequence). V was clipped by 5 bases and J by 1 base; unmatched bases: 3. This CDR3 spans 14 amino acids. CDR3 nucleotides: TGTGCCAGTAGTGGGGGACTACGCACAGATACGCAGTATTTT. Protein product: CASSGGLRTDTQYF.